Below are 32 T cell receptor beta chains sequenced from a single sample in a study of blood T cell repertoires in COVID-19. Measured with immunoSEQ multiplex PCR; TCRdb has only the in-frame clones, and not every one. The sample contains around 99,000 clones, about 80% of which appear only once. Sequenced: peripheral blood. All receptors come from a woman aged 50 to 60 with acute or convalescent COVID-19.

The chain has TRBV19 and TRBJ1-2, with unresolved D. The CDR3 spans 15 residues. The germline gives CDR1 LNHDA, CDR2 SQIVND (reference sequence). V was pared by 7 bases and J by 0 bases, with 15 bases between. The CDR3 region is CASNHPMSANYGYTF. CDR3 coding DNA: TGTGCCAGTAACCACCCCATGTCAGCTAACTATGGCTACACCTTC.

This clone was counted once. J is TRBJ1-1 and V is TRBV7-3; D may be TRBD1 (6 bases). The CDR3 extends over 15 amino acids. Germline lookup yields CDR1 SGHTA and CDR2 FQGTGA. V lost 2 bases and J 1 base, leaving 11 bases between the germline ends. CDR3 region: CASSLVRTANTEAFF. CDR3 DNA: TGTGCCAGCAGCTTAGTCCGGACAGCGAACACTGAAGCTTTCTTT.

This clone was seen a few times. V is TRBV3-1 (or the pseudogene TRBV3-2) and J is TRBJ1-5, with 9 positions matching TRBD1. V gave up 1 base and J gave up 5 bases; unmatched junction bases: 9. In germline, CDR1 is LGHDT, CDR2 YNNKEL (reference sequence). The CDR3 runs 17 residues. DNA for the CDR3: TGTGCCAGCAGCCAAGCCAGCGGGACAGGGATTTATCAGCCCCAGCATTTT. Translating it yields CASSQASGTGIYQPQHF.

The chain has TRBV5-1 and TRBJ1-2; D may be TRBD1 (6 bases). Germline CDR1 is SGHRS and CDR2 is YFSETQ. V was clipped by 4 bases and J by 1 base, with 14 bases between them. This CDR3 is 15 amino acids long. The DNA of the CDR3 is TGCGCCAGCAGCCCCGAACCGACAGGTAACTATGGCTACACCTTC. Amino acids: CASSPEPTGNYGYTF. The entire variable domain, with the rest obtained from reference TRBV5-1 and TRBJ1-2, is as follows: KAGVTQTPRYLIKTRGQQVTLSCSPISGHRSVSWYQQTPGQGLQFLFEYFSETQRNKGNFPGRFSGRQFSNSRSEMNVSTLELGDSALYLCASSPEPTGNYGYTFGSGTRLTVV.

The V gene is TRBV2, the J gene TRBJ2-7, with TRBD2 identical over 9 bases. The V and J ends lost 3 bases and 6 bases, in that order; junction bases with no gene match: 12. This CDR3 has 16 residues. Germline lookup yields CDR1 SNHLY and CDR2 FYNNEI. The CDR3 region is CASSESRGGGASEQYF. The CDR3 DNA reads as TGTGCCAGCAGTGAGTCCCGGGGCGGGGGGGCCTCCGAGCAGTACTTC.

The chain has TRBV12-3 or TRBV12-4 and TRBJ1-1; D unclear. The CDR3 totals 12 residues. The V end lost 5 bases, the J end lost 11 bases, and 15 bases lay between the germline ends. The CDR3 bases are TGTGCCAGCAGTCTGACTCATAGCTGGGCTTTCTTT. It specifies CASSLTHSWAFF.

This rearrangement joins TRBV3-1 (or the pseudogene TRBV3-2) to TRBJ2-1; 7 bases are shared with TRBD1. This CDR3 has 14 residues. V was clipped by 4 bases and J by 6 bases; unmatched bases: 6. The germline V gene has CDR1 LGHDT and CDR2 YNNKEL (reference sequence). CDR3 residues: CASSPLAGGNEQFF. DNA of the CDR3: TGTGCCAGCAGCCCCTTGGCAGGGGGCAATGAGCAGTTCTTC.

The rearrangement uses TRBV28 and TRBJ1-5, with 8 bases identical to TRBD1. CDR3 length equals 13 residues. Unmatched junction bases numbered 5, after V lost 11 bases and J lost 2 bases. CDR1 and CDR2 from the germline V gene are MDHEN and SYDVKM. The CDR3, as DNA: TGTGCCGGCGACAGGGGTCGCAATCAGCCCCAGCATTTT. This gives the protein CAGDRGRNQPQHF.

The chain joins TRBV2 to TRBJ2-5; TRBD1 matches at 9 bases. The CDR3 is 13 residues long. Trimming cost V 6 bases and J 7 bases; bases outside gene matches: 6. Looked up from germline, CDR1 is SNHLY and CDR2 is FYNNEI. For the CDR3, the DNA is TGTGCCAGCAGCGGAGAGACAGGGGGGACCCAGTACTTC. This sequence encodes CASSGETGGTQYF.

The rearrangement joins TRBV28 to TRBJ1-1, with D possibly matching TRBD1 (6 bases). In germline, CDR1 is MDHEN, CDR2 SYDVKM. Trimming removed 7 bases from V and 3 bases from J, with 15 bases in between. The length of the CDR3 is 14 residues. Written as DNA, the CDR3 is TGTGCCAGCACGAAACAGGGTGGGTACACTGAAGCTTTCTTT. Amino acids: CASTKQGGYTEAFF.

V usage is TRBV3-1 (or the pseudogene TRBV3-2) and J usage is TRBJ2-2; TRBD1 agrees at 11 bases. The CDR3 length is 19 residues. Germline loops: CDR1 LGHDT, CDR2 YNNKEL (reference sequence). The V gene end was trimmed by 2 bases and the J gene end by 3 bases; junction bases not matched to a gene: 11. The CDR3 DNA is TGTGCCAGCAGCCAAAGCCCGATCTTGGGACAGGGGGACACCGGGGAGCTGTTTTTT. The encoded protein is CASSQSPILGQGDTGELFF.

This chain connects TRBV5-6 to TRBJ2-1, with 8 bases aligning to TRBD2. The junction had 6 bases not matched to a gene; V was cut back by 4 bases and J by 6 bases. The germline gives CDR1 SGHDT, CDR2 YYEEEE. CDR3 length equals 14 residues. The DNA for the CDR3 is TGTGCCAGCAGCGTGACTAGCGTAATCAATGAGCAGTTCTTC. Its translation is CASSVTSVINEQFF. The full variable domain, its missing parts supplied by reference TRBV5-6 and TRBJ2-1, is DAGVTQSPTHLIKTRGQQVTLRCSPKSGHDTVSWYQQALGQGPQFIFQYYEEEERQRGNFPDRFSGHQFPNYSSELNVNALLLGDSALYLCASSVTSVINEQFFGPGTRLTVL.

V is TRBV6-6 and J is TRBJ2-2, with TRBD2 matching over 8 bases. Unmatched junction bases numbered 3, after V lost 2 bases and J lost 4 bases. In germline, CDR1 is MNHNY, CDR2 SVGAGI (reference sequence). The CDR3 runs 15 residues. CDR3 loop: CASSYIGGGTGELFF. CDR3 sequence (DNA): TGTGCCAGCAGTTACATCGGGGGGGGCACCGGGGAGCTGTTTTTT.

The gene calls are TRBV5-1 and TRBJ2-1; TRBD2 matches 9 bases. The CDR3 is made up of 16 amino acids. V lost 0 bases, J lost 3 bases, and 4 bases stayed unmatched. CDR1 and CDR2 from the germline V gene are SGHRS and YFSETQ. CDR3 region: CASSLGASGNYNEQFF. The CDR3 nucleotides read TGCGCCAGCAGCTTGGGAGCTAGCGGGAACTACAATGAGCAGTTCTTC.

The chain uses TRBV7-9 and TRBJ1-2; D unresolved. This CDR3 is 13 amino acids long. Looked up from germline, CDR1 is SEHNR and CDR2 is FQNEAQ (reference sequence). The germline V and J ends were trimmed by 5 bases and 4 bases, with 11 bases remaining between them. The CDR3 loop is CASSRGSFYGYTF. Here the CDR3 DNA reads TGTGCCAGCAGCCGAGGGAGTTTCTATGGCTACACCTTC.

The chain has TRBV3-1 (or the pseudogene TRBV3-2) and TRBJ1-3, with 9 bases that match TRBD1. The CDR3 covers 14 residues. V lost 4 bases to trimming and J lost 5 bases; unmatched junction nucleotides: 3. The germline gives CDR1 LGHDT, CDR2 YNNKEL (reference sequence). CDR3 loop: CASSRGTGRNTIYF. CDR3 in DNA: TGTGCCAGCAGCCGCGGGACAGGGCGAAACACCATATATTTT.

The V gene is TRBV19, the J gene TRBJ1-5, with TRBD1 as a possible D gene (5 bases). The germline V gene has CDR1 LNHDA and CDR2 SQIVND (reference sequence). The CDR3 length is 17 residues. Trimming took 2 bases from V and 4 from J, leaving 18 bases between them. CDR3 nucleotides: TGTGCCAGTAGTATAAATCGTTGGGGCTCCTCGAATCAGCCCCAGCATTTT. It translates to CASSINRWGSSNQPQHF.

CDR3 DNA: TGTGCCAGCAGCTTGGGGCCCCGGGACAGGAACTATGGCTACACCTTC. As protein: CASSLGPRDRNYGYTF. The chain joins TRBV5-4 to TRBJ1-2, with 8 bases identical to TRBD1. V was pared by 0 bases and J by 2 bases, with 6 bases of the junction left unmatched. This CDR3 is built from 16 residues. In germline, CDR1 is SGHNT, CDR2 YYREEE (reference sequence).

J is TRBJ1-5 and V is TRBV28, with 8 bases fitting TRBD1. CDR3 size: 13 residues. Germline values: CDR1 MDHEN, CDR2 SYDVKM. Trimming at V came to 2 bases and at J to 6 bases, leaving 0 bases not matched to a gene. Here the CDR3 DNA reads TGTGCCAGCAGTTTAACAGGGGGTCAGCCCCAGCATTTT. The encoded protein is CASSLTGGQPQHF.

CDR3 region: CASSQGPGDQPQHF. CDR3 nucleotide sequence: TGCGCCAGCAGCCAAGGGCCGGGGGATCAGCCCCAGCATTTT. This chain uses TRBV5-1 with TRBJ1-5; tentatively, D is TRBD1 (5 bases). The germline V and J ends were trimmed by 4 bases and 5 bases, with 13 bases remaining between them. The CDR3 is made up of 14 amino acids. Germline lookup yields CDR1 SGHRS and CDR2 YFSETQ.

The V gene is TRBV14, the J gene TRBJ1-6; no clear D. The CDR3 is 15 amino acids. The ends were cut back, 6 bases at V and 9 bases at J, with 18 bases in the middle. Looked up from germline, CDR1 is SGHDN and CDR2 is FVKESK. Here the CDR3 DNA reads TGTGCCAGCAGGACGGACCCCCCGGACTCTTCACCCCTCCACTTT. Residues: CASRTDPPDSSPLHF.

This chain connects TRBV5-1 to TRBJ1-1; the D is unclear. Germline-derived CDR1 and CDR2 are SGHRS and YFSETQ. Trimming pared 0 bases from V and 3 bases from J, leaving 12 bases between. The CDR3 is made up of 15 amino acids. The CDR3 bases are TGCGCCAGCAGCTTGGGCAATGGAGGAGACACTGAAGCTTTCTTT. As protein: CASSLGNGGDTEAFF.

This clone is a singleton in its sample. The chain uses TRBV18 and TRBJ1-4, with 9 positions matching TRBD1. CDR1 and CDR2 from the germline V gene are KGHSH and LQKENI. The CDR3 contains 15 residues. V shed 3 bases and J 5 bases; nucleotides not matched to a gene: 4. The DNA of the CDR3 is TGTGCCAGCTCACCCTGGACAGGGGAGAATGAAAAACTGTTTTTT. Translating gives CASSPWTGENEKLFF. Combining the CDR3 with reference TRBV18 and TRBJ1-4 gives the whole variable domain NAGVMQNPRHLVRRRGQEARLRCSPMKGHSHVYWYRQLPEEGLKFMVYLQKENIIDESGMPKERFSAEFPKEGPSILRIQQVVRGDSAAYFCASSPWTGENEKLFFGSGTQLSVL.

The chain links TRBV5-1 to TRBJ1-1; possibly TRBD1 for D (6 bases). Germline CDR1 reads SGHRS; CDR2 reads YFSETQ. V lost 2 bases to trimming and J lost 7 bases, with 9 bases between them. The CDR3 has 12 residues. CDR3 residues: CASSLEGDEAFF. As DNA, the CDR3 is TGCGCCAGCAGCTTAGAGGGGGATGAAGCTTTCTTT.

The chain uses TRBV6-6 and TRBJ2-7; 7 positions match TRBD1. J was trimmed by 8 bases and V by 6 bases; bases with no gene match: 16. The germline CDR1 and CDR2 sequences are MNHNY and SVGAGI (reference sequence). This CDR3 comprises 15 residues. CDR3: CASSSTGTEAKKQYF. CDR3 DNA sequence: TGTGCCAGCAGCTCTACCGGGACAGAGGCTAAGAAGCAGTACTTC.

This clone was counted once. CDR3 amino acids: CASSYADRGKGSTNEKLFF. DNA of the CDR3: TGTGCCAGCAGTTACGCCGACAGGGGGAAGGGGTCAACTAATGAAAAACTGTTTTTT. This chain connects TRBV6-2 or TRBV6-3 to TRBJ1-4; 9 nucleotides line up with TRBD1. V shed 2 bases and J 0 bases; nucleotides not matched to a gene: 10. CDR3 length equals 19 residues. The germline gives CDR1 MNHEY, CDR2 SVGEGT.

The chain carries TRBV24-1 and TRBJ1-3, with TRBD1 as a possible D gene (6 bases). The length of the CDR3 is 14 residues. Germline lookup yields CDR1 KGHDR and CDR2 SFDVKD. V was pared by 12 bases and J by 0 bases, with 14 bases between. The CDR3 sequence: CASSEGGSGNTIYF. CDR3 nucleotides: TGTGCCTCCTCTGAAGGGGGCTCTGGAAACACCATATATTTT.

V gene TRBV6-2 or TRBV6-3 combines with J gene TRBJ1-2; TRBD1 matches at 7 bases. CDR1 and CDR2 (germline): MNHEY, SVGEGT. Trimming removed 6 bases from V and 6 bases from J; junction bases left unmatched: 13. This CDR3 has 15 amino acids. CDR3 in DNA: TGTGCCAGCAGCCAACGACAGGGCCTTGGGAATGGCTACACCTTC. As protein: CASSQRQGLGNGYTF.

The chain links TRBV18 to TRBJ2-7; D is unclear. Germline loops: CDR1 KGHSH, CDR2 LQKENI. Trimming shortened V by 3 bases and J by 3 bases, and 12 bases separated the two germline ends. The CDR3 totals 14 residues. CDR3 amino acids: CASSPDTTIYEQYF. CDR3 sequence (DNA): TGTGCCAGCTCACCCGACACAACAATCTACGAGCAGTACTTC.

In its sample, this clone was seen once. The V gene is TRBV6-5, the J gene TRBJ1-1; D is perhaps TRBD1 (5 bases). V lost 2 bases to trimming and J lost 1 base, with 11 bases between them. The CDR3 runs 15 residues. From germline, CDR1 is MNHEY and CDR2 SVGAGI. CDR3: CASSYGQGRNTEAFF. CDR3 sequence (DNA): TGTGCCAGCAGTTACGGCCAGGGAAGGAACACTGAAGCTTTCTTT.

The chain carries TRBV2 and TRBJ2-7; TRBD1 matches 9 bases. The germline V gene has CDR1 SNHLY and CDR2 FYNNEI. Trimming cost V 8 bases and J 2 bases; bases outside gene matches: 4. The CDR3 consists of 13 residues. CDR3 region: CASGWDRAYEQYF. DNA for the CDR3: TGTGCCAGCGGTTGGGACAGGGCCTACGAGCAGTACTTC.

This clone was counted a single time. The chain is built from TRBV28 and TRBJ1-2, with no clear D. CDR1 MDHEN and CDR2 SYDVKM come from the germline V gene. The CDR3 runs to 12 residues. Trimming pared 7 bases from V and 0 bases from J, leaving 6 bases between. The CDR3 spells CASTGSNYGYTF. The CDR3 DNA sequence: TGTGCCAGCACCGGGTCTAACTATGGCTACACCTTC.